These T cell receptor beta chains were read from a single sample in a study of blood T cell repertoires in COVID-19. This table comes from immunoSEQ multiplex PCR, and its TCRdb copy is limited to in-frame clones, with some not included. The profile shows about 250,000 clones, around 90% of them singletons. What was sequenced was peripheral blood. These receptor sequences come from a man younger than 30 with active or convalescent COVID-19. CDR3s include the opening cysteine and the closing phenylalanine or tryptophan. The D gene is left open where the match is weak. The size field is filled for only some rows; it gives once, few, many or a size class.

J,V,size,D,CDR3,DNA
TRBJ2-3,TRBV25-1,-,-,CASSPPFGTQYF,TGTGCCAGCAGTCCCCCCTTCGGGACGCAGTATTTT
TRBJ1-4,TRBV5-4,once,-,CASSSGAGPNEKLFF,TGTGCCAGCAGCTCTGGGGCAGGCCCGAATGAAAAACTGTTTTTT
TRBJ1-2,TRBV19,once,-,CASADRFFYGYTF,TGTGCCAGCGCGGACAGATTCTTCTATGGCTACACCTTC
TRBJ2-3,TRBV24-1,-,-,CATSAGGADTDTQYF,TGTGCCACCAGTGCTGGGGGGGCGGACACAGATACGCAGTATTTT
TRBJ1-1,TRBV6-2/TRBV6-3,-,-,CASSYEAGEVVTEAFF,TGTGCCAGCAGTTACGAGGCAGGGGAAGTGGTAACTGAAGCTTTCTTT
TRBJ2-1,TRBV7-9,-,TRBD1,CASSLWREQGAYNEQFF,TGTGCCAGCAGCTTATGGAGGGAACAGGGGGCCTACAATGAGCAGTTCTTC
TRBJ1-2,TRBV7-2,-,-,CASSLAGDGYGYTF,TGTGCCAGCAGCTTAGCAGGGGATGGCTATGGCTACACCTTC
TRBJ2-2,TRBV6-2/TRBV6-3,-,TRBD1,CASSYQLSDRGRTGELFF,TGTGCCAGCAGTTACCAGTTGTCTGACAGGGGGCGCACCGGGGAGCTGTTTTTT
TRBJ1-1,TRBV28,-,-,CASSLSYTEAFF,TGTGCCAGCAGTTTATCATACACTGAAGCTTTCTTT
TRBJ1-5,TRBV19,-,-,CASSVQGSQPQHF,TGTGCCAGTAGTGTGCAGGGGAGTCAGCCCCAGCATTTT
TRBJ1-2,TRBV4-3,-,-,CASSQDEGGLGYGYTF,TGCGCCAGCAGCCAAGATGAGGGGGGGCTCGGGTATGGCTACACCTTC